This T cell receptor beta chain was sequenced for a study of OX40 agonist ivuxolimab in advanced cancers. Study details: Ivuxolimab, which is an agonistic anti-OX40 (CD134) antibody, was administered to the patients.

Sequenced by immunoSEQ multiplex PCR; TCRdb stores in-frame clones only, minus some. Of some 81,000 clones in the sample, around 82% are singletons; the top ten hold around 0.76%. There are a few counts of this clone. What it binds is not known. Study results and caveats: By week 6 at 0.1 to 3.0 mg/kg, blood CD4+ and CD8+ T cells had expanded clonally.

The investigators sampled blood at baseline, at cycle 4 day 1, and at cycle 7 day 1. CDR1 LNHDA and CDR2 SQIVND come from the germline V gene (reference sequence). V dropped 7 bases and J dropped 6 bases, with 15 bases sitting between them. CDR3 size: 13 residues. The sequencing here drew on CD4+ or CD8+ T cells sorted from blood, taken in a trial of the OX40 agonist ivuxolimab. This sequence was found in an adult with an advanced solid tumor such as melanoma, head and neck, liver or kidney cancer. The chain employs TRBV19 and TRBJ2-5, with D perhaps matching TRBD1 or TRBD2 (5 bases each). The CDR3 reads CASNQGPLKTQYF. CDR3 in DNA: TGTGCCAGTAACCAGGGACCCCTAAAGACCCAGTACTTC.